The clone carrying this T cell receptor (beta chain) has just a few counts. The antigen remains unidentified. This sample also contains other DNA sequences that code for the same CDR3. Clones were read by immunoSEQ multiplex PCR, and TCRdb kept only the in-frame ones, dropping some. This sample has about 10,000 clones, with 75% to 85% found just once. The data are from a study of OX40 agonist ivuxolimab in advanced cancers. Background on the study: Two patients with cutaneous melanoma and one with hepatocellular carcinoma, three in total, showed partial responses.

Germline values: CDR1 SGDLS, CDR2 YYNGEE. The V end lost 1 base, the J end lost 4 bases, and 12 bases lay between the germline ends. CDR3 length: 15 residues. Systemic immunosuppression or autoimmune disease history was grounds to exclude patients. Study results and limitations: Among T cells, CD8+ cells averaged more expanded clones than CD4+ cells. Part of the nonresponder group also had normalized T-cell clonal expansion that was low.

The sequence was obtained from an adult with an advanced solid tumor such as melanoma, head and neck, liver or kidney cancer. The specimen comprised CD4+ or CD8+ T cells sorted from blood, sampled in a trial of the OX40 agonist ivuxolimab. The chain recombines TRBV9 with TRBJ1-3, with D perhaps TRBD1 (5 bases). The CDR3 nucleotides read TGTGCCAGCAGCGTAAGCGGGGCCCCGGGAAACACCATATATTTT. This codes for CASSVSGAPGNTIYF.